This is a list of T cell receptor beta chains from one sample in a study of cytomegalovirus exposure and HLA in healthy donors. Using immunoSEQ multiplex PCR, the repertoire was profiled, and TCRdb retains in-frame clones only, with some absent. The sample shows 100,000 to 150,000 clones, about 83% of them seen only once. The sample taken for sequencing was PBMCs. The receptor source for this set is a woman younger than 45 in good health and CMV-seronegative. CDR3s include the opening cysteine and the closing phenylalanine or tryptophan. The order of the fields is V gene, clone size, J gene, D gene, CDR3 protein, CDR3 DNA. The D gene is left open where the match is weak. The size entry is marked missing in some rows and otherwise reads once, few, many or a size class.

>TRBV18|-|TRBJ1-2|TRBD1
CASSPDRGTYGYTF
TGTGCCAGCTCACCCGACAGGGGGACTTATGGCTACACCTTC
>TRBV7-9|-|TRBJ1-2|TRBD1
CASSLSGQIYGYTF
TGTGCCAGCAGCTTATCGGGACAGATCTATGGCTACACCTTC
>TRBV28|-|TRBJ1-2|-
CASNLASRRILNYGYTF
TGTGCCAGCAACCTCGCAAGTCGGCGGATTCTTAACTATGGCTACACCTTC
>TRBV7-7|-|TRBJ2-5|TRBD1
CASSPQGYQETQYF
TGTGCTAGCAGCCCACAGGGGTACCAAGAGACCCAGTACTTC
>TRBV27|-|TRBJ2-3|-
CASSLLGGRTDTQYF
TGTGCCAGCAGTTTGCTAGGGGGTCGCACAGATACGCAGTATTTT
>TRBV11-3|-|TRBJ2-1|TRBD2
CASSSGLAGVGEQFF
TGTGCCAGCAGCTCGGGACTAGCGGGAGTGGGTGAGCAGTTCTTC
>TRBV7-2|-|TRBJ2-1|TRBD1
CASSSDRSNEQFF
TGTGCCAGCAGCTCGGACAGGTCCAATGAGCAGTTCTTC
>TRBV6-6|many|TRBJ2-2|TRBD1
CASSSSGTGITGELFF
TGTGCCAGCAGTTCTTCCGGGACAGGGATCACCGGGGAGCTGTTTTTT
>TRBV7-2|-|TRBJ2-6|-
CASSLGAWGANVLTF
TGTGCCAGCAGCTTAGGTGCGTGGGGGGCCAACGTCCTGACTTTC
>TRBV5-1|-|TRBJ2-4|-
CASSLVYSNIQYF
TGCGCCAGCAGCTTGGTTTACAGCAACATTCAGTACTTC
>TRBV28|-|TRBJ2-7|-
CASSTPGESQYF
TGTGCCAGCAGTACCCCAGGGGAATCGCAGTACTTC
>TRBV18|-|TRBJ2-1|TRBD2
CASSPSGLAGFKFF
TGTGCCAGCTCGCCTTCTGGACTAGCGGGGTTCAAGTTCTTC
>TRBV11-2|-|TRBJ2-5|TRBD2
CASSGWVAGDWGETQYF
TGTGCCAGCAGCGGGTGGGTGGCGGGAGACTGGGGAGAGACCCAGTACTTC
>TRBV6-5|-|TRBJ2-1|-
CASRQTTGEQFF
TGTGCCAGCAGACAAACTACGGGAGAGCAGTTCTTC
>TRBV28|once|TRBJ2-7|-
CASSFAGSTESEQYF
TGTGCCAGCAGTTTTGCGGGGTCGACGGAAAGCGAGCAGTACTTC
>TRBV30|few|TRBJ1-5|-
CAWSVGRGQPQHF
TGTGCCTGGAGTGTAGGTCGGGGGCAGCCCCAGCATTTT
>TRBV19|-|TRBJ1-2|-
CASSNPERVGNYGYTF
TGTGCCAGTAGTAACCCTGAACGGGTAGGAAACTATGGCTACACCTTC